These 5 T cell receptor beta chains originate from one sample sequenced in a study of blood T cell repertoires in COVID-19. The assay was immunoSEQ multiplex PCR, and TCRdb's table has in-frame clones only and misses some. Counted here are over 85,000 clones, more than 75% occurring once; the ten biggest clones make up 2.5% to 3.5%. What was sequenced was peripheral blood. Source of these receptors: a man aged 50 or older with active or convalescent COVID-19.

V is TRBV7-2 and J is TRBJ2-3; D perhaps matches TRBD2 (5 bases). This CDR3 is built from 14 residues. Germline lookup yields CDR1 SGHTA and CDR2 FQGNSA. With 4 bases removed from V and 2 bases from J, the gap between germline ends came to 10 bases. The CDR3 sequence: CASSSGVITDTQYF. CDR3 DNA: TGTGCCAGCAGCTCCGGGGTGATCACAGATACGCAGTATTTT.

The sample holds a few counts of this clone. This sequence joins TRBV6-5 and TRBJ2-1, with D perhaps matching TRBD2 (6 bases). Germline loops: CDR1 MNHEY, CDR2 SVGAGI. This CDR3 spans 16 amino acids. V dropped 0 bases and J dropped 5 bases, with 14 bases sitting between them. The CDR3 sequence: CASSYSNLARDNEQFF. As DNA, the CDR3 is TGTGCCAGCAGTTACTCGAATCTAGCGAGGGACAATGAGCAGTTCTTC.

The rearrangement uses TRBV5-4 and TRBJ2-3, with 14 bases identical to TRBD2. CDR1 SGHNT and CDR2 YYREEE come from the germline V gene (reference sequence). The V and J ends lost 5 bases and 5 bases, in that order; junction bases with no gene match: 7. The CDR3 loop spans 16 amino acids. CDR3 in DNA: TGTGCCAGCAGACCGGGACTAGCGGGGGCGGGAGATACGCAGTATTTT. Its translation: CASRPGLAGAGDTQYF.

This clone was detected a few times. The rearrangement links TRBV12-3 or TRBV12-4 to TRBJ1-3; no firm D call. The length of the CDR3 is 11 residues. Trimming cost V 6 bases and J 4 bases, with 4 bases left between them. CDR3 loop: CASSPGNTIYF. CDR3 bases: TGTGCCAGCAGCCCAGGAAACACCATATATTTT.

The chain has TRBV6-1 and TRBJ1-5; D not resolved. CDR1 MNHNS and CDR2 SASEGT come from the germline V gene. The CDR3 length is 14 residues. Trimming stripped 6 bases from V and 0 bases from J, with 9 bases between. The CDR3 DNA reads as TGTGCCAGCAGGCCGGGGAATAGCAATCAGCCCCAGCATTTT. Amino acid sequence: CASRPGNSNQPQHF.